The present TCR beta chain was sequenced within a study of response to subunit inactivated influenza vaccine. Study results and caveats: New T cells are recruited in small numbers by each seasonal influenza vaccination, according to the authors' suggestion.

One entry per CDR3 protein, called by TCRdb with MiXCR from the RT-PCR reads. The data show about 500,000 distinct CDR3 sequences, about 7.2% seen once. Germline loops: CDR1 ENHRY, CDR2 SYGVKD. Losses at the gene ends were 5 bases for V and 4 bases for J; bases not matched to a gene: 8. This CDR3 has 16 residues. This clonotype turned up a few times. Its target is unknown. The V and J genes are TRBV10-3 and TRBJ2-2; 9 nucleotides align to TRBD1. This sample comprised PBMCs from blood, obtained around 25 months after vaccination. The TCR comes from a man in his fifties or sixties who received an inactivated influenza vaccine. Here the CDR3 reads CAISPRDRAITGELFF. DNA of the CDR3: TGTGCCATCAGTCCCCGGGACAGGGCCATCACCGGGGAGCTGTTTTTT.